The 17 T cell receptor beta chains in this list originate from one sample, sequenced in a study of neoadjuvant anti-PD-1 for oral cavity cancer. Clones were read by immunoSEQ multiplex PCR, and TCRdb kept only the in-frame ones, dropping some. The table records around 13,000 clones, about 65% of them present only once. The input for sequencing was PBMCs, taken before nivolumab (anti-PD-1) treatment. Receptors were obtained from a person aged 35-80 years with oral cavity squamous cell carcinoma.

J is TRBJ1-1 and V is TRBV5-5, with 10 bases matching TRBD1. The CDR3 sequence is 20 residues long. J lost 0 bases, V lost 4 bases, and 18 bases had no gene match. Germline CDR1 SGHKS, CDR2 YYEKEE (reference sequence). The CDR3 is CASSRSTGTGVGRMNTEAFF. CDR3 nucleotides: TGTGCCAGCAGCCGCTCAACCGGGACAGGGGTCGGGAGGATGAACACTGAAGCTTTCTTT.

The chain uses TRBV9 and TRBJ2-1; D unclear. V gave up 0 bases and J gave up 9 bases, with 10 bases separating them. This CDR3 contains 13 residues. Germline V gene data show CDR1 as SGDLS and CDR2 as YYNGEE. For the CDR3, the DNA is TGTGCCAGCAGCGTAGACCTTTCCAGTGAGCAGTTCTTC. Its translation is CASSVDLSSEQFF.

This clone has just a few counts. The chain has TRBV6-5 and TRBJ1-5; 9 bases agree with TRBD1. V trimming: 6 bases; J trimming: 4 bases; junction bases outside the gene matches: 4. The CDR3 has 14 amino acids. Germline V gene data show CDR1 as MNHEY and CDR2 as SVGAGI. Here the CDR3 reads CASRRGTGNQPQHF. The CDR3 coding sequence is TGTGCCAGCAGACGCGGGACAGGGAATCAGCCCCAGCATTTT.

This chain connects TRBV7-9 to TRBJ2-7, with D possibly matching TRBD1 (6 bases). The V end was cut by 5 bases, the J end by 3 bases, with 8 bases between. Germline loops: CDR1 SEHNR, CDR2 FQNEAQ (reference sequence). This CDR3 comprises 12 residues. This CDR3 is CASSRTDYEQYF. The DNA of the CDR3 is TGTGCCAGCAGCCGGACAGACTACGAGCAGTACTTC.

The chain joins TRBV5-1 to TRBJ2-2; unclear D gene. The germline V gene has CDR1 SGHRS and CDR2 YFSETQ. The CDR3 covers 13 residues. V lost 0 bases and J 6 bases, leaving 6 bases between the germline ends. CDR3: CASSLAGPGELFF. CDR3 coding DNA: TGCGCCAGCAGCTTGGCCGGTCCCGGGGAGCTGTTTTTT.

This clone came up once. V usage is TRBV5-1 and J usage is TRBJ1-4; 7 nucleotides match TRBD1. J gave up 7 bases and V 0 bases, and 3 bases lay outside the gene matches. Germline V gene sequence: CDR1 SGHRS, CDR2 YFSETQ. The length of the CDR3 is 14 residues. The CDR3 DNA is TGCGCCAGCAGCTTGGATTCAGGGGGTGAAAAACTGTTTTTT. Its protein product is CASSLDSGGEKLFF. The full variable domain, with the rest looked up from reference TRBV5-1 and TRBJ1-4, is KAGVTQTPRYLIKTRGQQVTLSCSPISGHRSVSWYQQTPGQGLQFLFEYFSETQRNKGNFPGRFSGRQFSNSRSEMNVSTLELGDSALYLCASSLDSGGEKLFFGSGTQLSVL.

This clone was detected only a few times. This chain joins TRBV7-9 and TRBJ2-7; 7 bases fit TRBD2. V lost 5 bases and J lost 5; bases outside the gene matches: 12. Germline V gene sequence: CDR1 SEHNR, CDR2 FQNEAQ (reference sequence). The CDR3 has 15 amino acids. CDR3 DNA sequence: TGTGCCAGCAGCCCGTGGGCGGGAGATGTCAACGAGCAGTACTTC. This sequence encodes CASSPWAGDVNEQYF.

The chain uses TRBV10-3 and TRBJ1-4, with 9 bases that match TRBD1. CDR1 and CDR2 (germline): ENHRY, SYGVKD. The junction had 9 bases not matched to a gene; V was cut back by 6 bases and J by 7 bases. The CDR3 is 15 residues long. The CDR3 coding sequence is TGTGCCATCAGCCCTATACAGGGGGCAGGTGAAAAACTGTTTTTT. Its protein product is CAISPIQGAGEKLFF.

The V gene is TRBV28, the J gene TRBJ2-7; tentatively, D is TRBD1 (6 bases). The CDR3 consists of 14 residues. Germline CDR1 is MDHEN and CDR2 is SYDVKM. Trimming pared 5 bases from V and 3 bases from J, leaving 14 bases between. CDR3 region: CASSLYRDNYEQYF. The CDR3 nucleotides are TGTGCCAGCAGTCTATACCGGGACAACTACGAGCAGTACTTC.

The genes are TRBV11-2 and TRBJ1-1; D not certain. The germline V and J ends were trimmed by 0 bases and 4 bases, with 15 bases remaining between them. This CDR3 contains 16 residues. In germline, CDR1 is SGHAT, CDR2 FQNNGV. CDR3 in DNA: TGTGCCAGCAGCTTAGAGGCAGCAACACTGGTCACTGAAGCTTTCTTT. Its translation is CASSLEAATLVTEAFF.

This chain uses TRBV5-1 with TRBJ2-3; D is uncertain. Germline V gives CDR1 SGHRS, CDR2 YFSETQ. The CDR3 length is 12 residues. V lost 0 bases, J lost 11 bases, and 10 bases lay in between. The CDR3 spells CASSLDGPRQYF. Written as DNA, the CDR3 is TGCGCCAGCAGCTTGGATGGGCCGAGGCAGTATTTT. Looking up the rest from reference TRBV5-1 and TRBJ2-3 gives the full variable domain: KAGVTQTPRYLIKTRGQQVTLSCSPISGHRSVSWYQQTPGQGLQFLFEYFSETQRNKGNFPGRFSGRQFSNSRSEMNVSTLELGDSALYLCASSLDGPRQYFGPGTRLTVL.

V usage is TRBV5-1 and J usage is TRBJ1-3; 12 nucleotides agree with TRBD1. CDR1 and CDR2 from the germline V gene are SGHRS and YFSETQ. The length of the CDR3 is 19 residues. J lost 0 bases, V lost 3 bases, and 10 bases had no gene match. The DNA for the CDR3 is TGCGCCAGCAGCTCCTTGGGACAGGGGGCCCCAAGCTCTGGAAACACCATATATTTT. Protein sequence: CASSSLGQGAPSSGNTIYF.

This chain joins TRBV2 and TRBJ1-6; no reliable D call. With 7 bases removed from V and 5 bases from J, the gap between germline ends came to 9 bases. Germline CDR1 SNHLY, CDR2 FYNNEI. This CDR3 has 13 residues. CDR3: CASKPGDNSPLHF. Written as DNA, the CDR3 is TGTGCCAGCAAGCCAGGAGATAATTCACCCCTCCACTTT. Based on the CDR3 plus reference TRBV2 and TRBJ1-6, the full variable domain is EPEVTQTPSHQVTQMGQEVILRCVPISNHLYFYWYRQILGQKVEFLVSFYNNEISEKSEIFDDQFSVERPDGSNFTLKIRSTKLEDSAMYFCASKPGDNSPLHFGNGTRLTVT.

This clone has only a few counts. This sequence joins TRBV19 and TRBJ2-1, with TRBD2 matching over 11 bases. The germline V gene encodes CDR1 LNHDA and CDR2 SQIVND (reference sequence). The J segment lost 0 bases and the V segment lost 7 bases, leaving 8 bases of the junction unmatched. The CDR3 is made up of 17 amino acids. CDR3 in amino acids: CASTPTSGASSYNEQFF. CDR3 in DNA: TGTGCCAGTACCCCGACTAGCGGGGCTAGCTCCTACAATGAGCAGTTCTTC.

The CDR3 region is CAWSRTGSSTEAFF. The CDR3 coding sequence is TGTGCCTGGAGCCGGACAGGGTCCAGCACTGAAGCTTTCTTT. The chain couples TRBV30 to TRBJ1-1; TRBD1 matches 8 bases. The germline gives CDR1 GTSNPN, CDR2 SVGIG (reference sequence). The J segment lost 4 bases and the V segment lost 3 bases, leaving 7 bases of the junction unmatched. There are 14 residues in the CDR3.

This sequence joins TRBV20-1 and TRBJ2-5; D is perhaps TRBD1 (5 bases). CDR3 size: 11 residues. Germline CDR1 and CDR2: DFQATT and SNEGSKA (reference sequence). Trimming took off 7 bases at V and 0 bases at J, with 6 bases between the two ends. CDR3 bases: TGCAGTGGACAGCACCAAGAGACCCAGTACTTC. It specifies CSGQHQETQYF.

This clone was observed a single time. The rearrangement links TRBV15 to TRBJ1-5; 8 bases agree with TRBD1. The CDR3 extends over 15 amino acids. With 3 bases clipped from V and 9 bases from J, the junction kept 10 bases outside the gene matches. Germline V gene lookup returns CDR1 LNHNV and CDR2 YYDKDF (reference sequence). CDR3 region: CATSSGQGGNWPQHF. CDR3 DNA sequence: TGTGCCACCAGCAGTGGACAGGGTGGCAATTGGCCCCAGCATTTT.